The 20 T cell receptor beta chains reported below all come from one sample, sequenced in a study of blood T cells in healthy people across ages. Then a second PCR, running roughly 7 to 11 cycles, was carried out with a sample-barcoded 5' primer and a J-beta primer mix. In TCRdb, the 5' RACE reads were re-called with MiXCR into one record per CDR3 protein. The table lists about 1.4 million distinct CDR3 sequences, approximately 59% of them singletons. Specimen: blood. These receptors all stem from a man younger than 30 in good health.

This CDR3 reads CASAHQSGAPETQYF. The CDR3 DNA is TGTGCCAGCGCCCACCAGTCGGGAGCACCAGAGACCCAGTACTTC. The chain is built from TRBV2 and TRBJ2-5; weak D call: TRBD2 (6 bases). V dropped 8 bases and J dropped 4 bases, with 20 bases sitting between them. Germline loops: CDR1 SNHLY, CDR2 FYNNEI. The CDR3 sequence is 15 residues long.

The V call is TRBV6-2 or TRBV6-3, the J call TRBJ1-1; D not resolved. Trimming took 4 bases from V and 1 from J, leaving 10 bases between them. Per germline, CDR1 MNHEY and CDR2 SVGEGT. CDR3 length: 14 amino acids. The CDR3 is CASSFLVSNTEAFF. CDR3 nucleotides: TGTGCCAGCAGTTTTCTCGTCTCGAACACTGAAGCTTTCTTT.

The rearrangement joins TRBV27 to TRBJ2-7; D remains ambiguous. Germline lookup yields CDR1 MNHEY and CDR2 SMNVEV (reference sequence). Trimming removed 2 bases at V and 3 bases at J, with 11 bases between. This CDR3 is 14 amino acids long. In nucleotides, the CDR3 is TGTGCCAGCAGTTTAGAACAGCGAAACTACGAGCAGTACTTC. It specifies CASSLEQRNYEQYF.

This clonotype was observed a single time. The rearrangement links TRBV7-9 to TRBJ1-2, with a tentative D call TRBD1 (6 bases). Germline V gene sequence: CDR1 SEHNR, CDR2 FQNEAQ (reference sequence). Trimming pared 5 bases from V and 6 bases from J, leaving 16 bases between. The CDR3 loop spans 14 amino acids. This chain's CDR3 is CASSPGHPPNGYTF. CDR3 bases: TGTGCCAGCAGCCCGGGACACCCCCCAAATGGCTACACCTTC.

This chain joins TRBV27 and TRBJ2-5; the D gene is possibly TRBD1 (5 bases). This CDR3 contains 14 residues. CDR1 and CDR2 (germline): MNHEY, SMNVEV (reference sequence). The V end lost 6 bases, the J end lost 4 bases, and 15 bases lay between the germline ends. The DNA for the CDR3 is TGTGCCAGCAGGGGGCCTACAGCAATAGAGACCCAGTACTTC. It encodes CASRGPTAIETQYF.

The chain couples TRBV20-1 to TRBJ2-3; 7 nucleotides agree with TRBD1. Looked up from germline, CDR1 is DFQATT and CDR2 is SNEGSKA (reference sequence). This CDR3 comprises 15 residues. The J segment lost 2 bases and the V segment lost 6 bases, leaving 11 bases of the junction unmatched. As DNA, the CDR3 is TGCAGTGCGGGGACAGCCCCTACCTACACAGATACGCAGTATTTT. The encoded protein is CSAGTAPTYTDTQYF.

CDR3 nucleotides: TGCGCCAGCAGCCAAGAAACCAGGGAAAAACTGTTTTTT. It translates to CASSQETREKLFF. This chain connects TRBV4-3 to TRBJ1-4, with D unclear. The V and J ends lost 0 bases and 8 bases respectively, with 7 bases between them. The CDR3 contains 13 residues. Germline CDR1 is LGHNA and CDR2 is YSLEER.

The chain uses TRBV15 and TRBJ2-5, with TRBD1 as a possible D gene (5 bases). The DNA end lines up better with TRBJ2-7; the J call may be wrong. The CDR3 has 14 residues. Germline-derived CDR1 and CDR2 are LNHNV and YYDKDF (reference sequence). The CDR3 sequence is CATSKGNRYYEQYF. DNA for the CDR3: TGTGCCACCAGCAAAGGGAACAGGTACTACGAGCAGTACTTC.

V is TRBV20-1 and J is TRBJ2-2; TRBD1 matches at 7 bases. Germline assignment: CDR1 DFQATT and CDR2 SNEGSKA (reference sequence). The CDR3 has 12 residues. V shed 6 bases, J shed 7 bases, and the junction held 5 bases outside the gene matches. Written as DNA, the CDR3 is TGCAGTGCAGGGGGCTTAGGCGGGGAGCTGTTTTTT. As protein: CSAGGLGGELFF.

The chain links TRBV20-1 to TRBJ1-5; 7 bases are shared with TRBD1. V gave up 6 bases and J gave up 9 bases; unmatched junction bases: 11. Germline V lookup: CDR1 DFQATT, CDR2 SNEGSKA (reference sequence). The length of the CDR3 is 13 residues. Written as DNA, the CDR3 is TGCAGTGCCCATCGACAGGGAGGTTCGCCCCAGCATTTT. It specifies CSAHRQGGSPQHF.

J is TRBJ2-3 and V is TRBV21-1; TRBD1 was called by the table and not checked on the DNA. TRBV21-1 is recorded as a pseudogene. This CDR3 spans 14 amino acids. The CDR3 spells CASSYGTVPNTQYF. CDR3 in DNA: TGTGCCAGCAGCTACGGGACCGTCCCTAATACGCAGTATTTT.

This clonotype showed up just once. The genes are TRBV28 and TRBJ1-1; no clear D. Germline V gives CDR1 MDHEN, CDR2 SYDVKM. This CDR3 is built from 15 residues. The ends were cut back, 6 bases at V and 0 bases at J, with 14 bases in the middle. The CDR3 DNA reads as TGTGCCAGCAGCACCCCGACTGGCATGAACACTGAAGCTTTCTTT. This encodes CASSTPTGMNTEAFF.

This clonotype has only a few counts. The chain joins TRBV20-1 to TRBJ2-4; D call uncertain. From germline, CDR1 is DFQATT and CDR2 SNEGSKA (reference sequence). This CDR3 has 13 amino acids. V lost 6 bases, J lost 3 bases, and 12 bases lay in between. The CDR3 coding sequence is TGCAGTGCCAATATCTTGAACAAAAACATTCAGTACTTC. Protein: CSANILNKNIQYF.

This chain connects TRBV27 to TRBJ2-5, with TRBD1 matching over 7 bases. CDR1 is MNHEY, CDR2 SMNVEV, per germline (reference sequence). Trimming removed 1 base from V and 11 bases from J; junction bases left unmatched: 10. This CDR3 contains 14 residues. This chain's CDR3 is CASSLWAGGNEQYF. CDR3 in DNA: TGTGCCAGCAGTTTATGGGCAGGGGGAAATGAGCAGTACTTC.

The chain couples TRBV5-4 to TRBJ2-7; D unresolved. The DNA end lines up better with TRBJ2-4; the J call may be wrong. Germline V lookup: CDR1 SGHNT, CDR2 YYREEE (reference sequence). This CDR3 contains 14 residues. The CDR3 here is CASSQQNEANIQYF. In DNA form, the CDR3 reads TGTGCCAGCAGCCAACAGAATGAGGCAAACATTCAGTACTTC.

This clonotype was found a few times. This chain joins TRBV29-1 and TRBJ2-5; TRBD1 or TRBD2 may be the D gene (7 bases each). Trimming left V 4 bases short and J 10 bases short, with 19 bases between. Germline CDR1 reads SQVTM; CDR2 reads ANQGSEA. This CDR3 is built from 13 residues. The CDR3 region is CSVVNRGGGIQYF. Here the CDR3 DNA reads TGCAGCGTTGTGAACAGGGGAGGGGGGATCCAGTACTTC.

The J gene is TRBJ1-1, the V gene TRBV29-1; perhaps TRBD1 as D (5 bases). The CDR3 loop spans 11 amino acids. Germline V gene data show CDR1 as SQVTM and CDR2 as ANQGSEA. Trimming removed 8 bases from V and 4 bases from J, with 11 bases in between. CDR3 in DNA: TGCAGCATTCAAGGGGTCACTGAAGCTTTCTTT. Encoded protein: CSIQGVTEAFF.

The chain carries TRBV21-1 and TRBJ2-1; the table's D gene call, TRBD1, was not cross checked with the DNA. TRBV21-1 has pseudogene status. The CDR3 contains 16 residues. The CDR3 here is CASSFPTGPTFNEQFF. The CDR3 coding sequence is TGTGCCAGCAGCTTCCCGACAGGGCCAACTTTCAATGAGCAGTTCTTC.

The chain links TRBV29-1 to TRBJ2-1; 8 positions agree with TRBD1. The CDR3 runs to 15 residues. From germline, CDR1 is SQVTM and CDR2 ANQGSEA. The ends lost 1 base at V and 2 bases at J; junction bases unmatched: 4. CDR3 protein: CSVEARDRPYNEQFF. The DNA of the CDR3 is TGCAGCGTTGAAGCGAGGGACAGGCCCTACAATGAGCAGTTCTTC.

The chain recombines TRBV28 with TRBJ2-5; TRBD1 aligns across 9 bases. Looked up from germline, CDR1 is MDHEN and CDR2 is SYDVKM. This CDR3 comprises 15 residues. J was trimmed by 13 bases and V by 2 bases; bases with no gene match: 14. The CDR3 here is CASSLNPWTGDSPYF. The CDR3 DNA reads TGTGCCAGCAGTTTAAATCCCTGGACAGGGGATTCCCCGTACTTC.